This TCR beta chain derives from a study of T cell repertoires in cytomegalovirus infection. Looking at the study overall: It can be stated that public TCR beta signatures indicated CMV infection as well as a matching HLA type. Study results and caveats: What dominated the ex vivo response were HLA-C-restricted CMV-specific TCR beta clonotypes.

A remark on this clonotype: Antigen unknown.

This CDR3 spans 13 amino acids. Germline V CDR1 and CDR2: SGHRS, YFSETQ. Trimming stripped 3 bases from V and 5 bases from J, with 11 bases between. TCRdb redid the calling of the reads with MiXCR, one entry per CDR3 protein. Here the sample spans about 530,000 distinct CDR3 sequences, around 27% being singletons. This TCR came from a human donor in good health (CMV status not recorded). Some clones in this sample may be carry-over from other donors' samples. This chain links TRBV5-1 with TRBJ2-5; D call uncertain. The sample taken for sequencing was PBMCs. The CDR3 spells CASSSWLEETQYF. In DNA, the CDR3 is TGCGCCAGCAGCTCGTGGTTGGAGGAGACCCAGTACTTC.